The 2 T cell receptor beta chains below come from one sample, sequenced in a study of T cells after yellow fever vaccination. TCRdb ran MiXCR on the 5' RACE reads and lists one entry per CDR3 protein. The table shows hundreds of thousands of distinct CDR3 sequences, with approximately 3.9% occurring only once. The starting material was PBMCs, obtained on the day of the yellow fever booster vaccination. These receptors originate from a man aged 18 to 30 who received the YFV17D yellow fever vaccine.

This clonotype was seen only a few times. The genes are TRBV3-1 and TRBJ2-2; TRBD2 aligns across 7 bases. There are 16 residues in the CDR3. CDR1 LGHDT and CDR2 YNNKEL come from the germline V gene (reference sequence). The V segment lost 4 bases and the J segment 2 bases; nucleotides outside the gene matches: 7. This chain's CDR3 is CASSLTGGTNTGELFF. The CDR3 DNA is TGTGCCAGCAGCCTGACGGGGGGTACTAACACCGGGGAGCTGTTTTTT.

In its sample, this clonotype was seen many times. The chain carries TRBV15 and TRBJ2-7, with 7 bases that match TRBD1. J lost 10 bases, V lost 0 bases, and 9 bases had no gene match. Per the germline V gene, CDR1 is LNHNV and CDR2 is YYDKDF (reference sequence). The CDR3 sequence is 14 residues long. The CDR3 here is CATSRDRDRSLQYV. CDR3 nucleotide sequence: TGTGCCACCAGCAGAGACAGGGACAGAAGTCTCCAGTACGTC.